The TCR beta chain described here comes from a study of blood T cells in healthy people across ages. A J-beta primer mix and a sample-barcoded 5' primer were used in a second PCR of roughly 6 to 12 cycles. TCRdb reprocessed the 5' RACE reads via MiXCR and lists one record per CDR3 protein. Of about 1.5 million distinct CDR3 sequences detected, less than 45% appear once; the ten largest clones hold approximately 4.1%. This clonotype was found many times. The germline gives CDR1 DFQATT, CDR2 SNEGSKA (reference sequence). Trimming at V came to 5 bases and at J to 4 bases, leaving 8 bases not matched to a gene. The CDR3 sequence is 14 residues long. Those donating, healthy Caucasian individuals from Russia, were aged about 6 to 90.

The material sequenced was blood. The chain joins TRBV20-1 to TRBJ2-7, with 10 nucleotides matching TRBD1. The sequence derives from a woman between 18 and 29 years old in good health. The CDR3 spells CSAQTGTGVYEQYF. CDR3 bases: TGCAGTGCTCAAACCGGGACAGGGGTTTACGAGCAGTACTTC.